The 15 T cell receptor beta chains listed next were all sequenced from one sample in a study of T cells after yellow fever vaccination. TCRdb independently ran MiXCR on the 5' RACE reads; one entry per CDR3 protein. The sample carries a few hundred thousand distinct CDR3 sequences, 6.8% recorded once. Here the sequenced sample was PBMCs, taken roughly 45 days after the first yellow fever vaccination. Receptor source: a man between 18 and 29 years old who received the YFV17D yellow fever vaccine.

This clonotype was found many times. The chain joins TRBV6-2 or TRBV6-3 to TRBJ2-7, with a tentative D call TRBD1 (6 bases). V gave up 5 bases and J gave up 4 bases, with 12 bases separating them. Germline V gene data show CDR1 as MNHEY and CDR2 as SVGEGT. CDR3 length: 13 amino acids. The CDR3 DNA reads TGTGCCAGCAGTCCGCCAGGGGATTACGAGCAGTACTTC. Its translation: CASSPPGDYEQYF.

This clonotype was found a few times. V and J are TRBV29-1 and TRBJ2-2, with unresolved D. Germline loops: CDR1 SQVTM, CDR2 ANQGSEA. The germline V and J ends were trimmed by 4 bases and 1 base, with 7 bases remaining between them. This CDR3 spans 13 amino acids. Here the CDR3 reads CSVVIQNTGELFF. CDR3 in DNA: TGCAGCGTTGTGATACAGAACACCGGGGAGCTGTTTTTT.

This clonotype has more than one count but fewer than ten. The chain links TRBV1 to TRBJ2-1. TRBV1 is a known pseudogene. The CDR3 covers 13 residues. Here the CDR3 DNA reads TGCACCAGCAAGTCTTCCCACTACAATGAGCAGTTCTTC. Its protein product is CTSKSSHYNEQFF.

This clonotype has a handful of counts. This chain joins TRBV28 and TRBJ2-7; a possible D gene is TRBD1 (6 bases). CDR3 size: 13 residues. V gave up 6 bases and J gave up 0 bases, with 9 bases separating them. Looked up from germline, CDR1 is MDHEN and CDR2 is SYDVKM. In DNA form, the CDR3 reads TGTGCCAGCAGGGGACAAAGCTCCTACGAGCAGTACGTC. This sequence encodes CASRGQSSYEQYV.

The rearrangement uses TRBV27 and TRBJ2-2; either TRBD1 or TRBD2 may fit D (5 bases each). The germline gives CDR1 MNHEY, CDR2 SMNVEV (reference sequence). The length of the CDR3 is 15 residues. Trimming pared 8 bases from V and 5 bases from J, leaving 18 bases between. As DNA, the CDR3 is TGTGCCAGCTCGGAGGACACCCCACTAACCGGGGAGCTGTTTTTT. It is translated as CASSEDTPLTGELFF.

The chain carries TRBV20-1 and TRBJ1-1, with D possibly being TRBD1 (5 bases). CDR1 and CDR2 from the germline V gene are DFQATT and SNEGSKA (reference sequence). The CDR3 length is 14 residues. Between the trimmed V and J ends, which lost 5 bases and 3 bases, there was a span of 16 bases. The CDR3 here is CSAPPWRGDTEAFF. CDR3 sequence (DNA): TGCAGTGCTCCGCCGTGGAGGGGAGACACTGAAGCTTTCTTT.

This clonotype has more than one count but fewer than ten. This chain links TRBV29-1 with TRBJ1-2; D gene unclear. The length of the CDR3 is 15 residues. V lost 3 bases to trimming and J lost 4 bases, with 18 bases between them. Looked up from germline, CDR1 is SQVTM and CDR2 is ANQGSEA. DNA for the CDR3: TGCAGCGTTGATTGGCTCCACGAACACCTCTATGGCTACACCTTC. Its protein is CSVDWLHEHLYGYTF.

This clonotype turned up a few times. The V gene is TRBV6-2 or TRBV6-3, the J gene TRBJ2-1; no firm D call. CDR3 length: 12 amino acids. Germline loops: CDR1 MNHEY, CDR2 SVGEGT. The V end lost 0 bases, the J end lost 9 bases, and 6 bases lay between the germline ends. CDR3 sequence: CASSYSGIEQFF. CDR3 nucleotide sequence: TGTGCCAGCAGTTACTCGGGGATTGAGCAGTTCTTC.

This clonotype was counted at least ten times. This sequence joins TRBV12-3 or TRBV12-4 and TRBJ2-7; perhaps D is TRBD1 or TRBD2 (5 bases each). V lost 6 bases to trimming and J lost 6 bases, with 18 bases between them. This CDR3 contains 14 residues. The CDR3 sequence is CASRSGTWGREQYF. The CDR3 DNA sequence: TGTGCCAGCAGGTCCGGGACCTGGGGTCGCGAGCAGTACTTC.

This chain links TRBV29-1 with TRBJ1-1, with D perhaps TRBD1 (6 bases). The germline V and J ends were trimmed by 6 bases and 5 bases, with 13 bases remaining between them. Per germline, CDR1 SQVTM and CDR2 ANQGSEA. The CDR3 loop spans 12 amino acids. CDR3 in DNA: TGCAGCGTCGTGTGGACAGATACTGAAGCTTTCTTT. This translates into CSVVWTDTEAFF.

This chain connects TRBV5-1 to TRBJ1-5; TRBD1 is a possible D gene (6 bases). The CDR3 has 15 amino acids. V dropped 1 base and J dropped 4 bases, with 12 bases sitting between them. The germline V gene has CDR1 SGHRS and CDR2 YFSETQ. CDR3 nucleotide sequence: TGCGCCAGCAGCTTGATGGGGGCGGATAATCAGCCCCAGCATTTT. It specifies CASSLMGADNQPQHF.

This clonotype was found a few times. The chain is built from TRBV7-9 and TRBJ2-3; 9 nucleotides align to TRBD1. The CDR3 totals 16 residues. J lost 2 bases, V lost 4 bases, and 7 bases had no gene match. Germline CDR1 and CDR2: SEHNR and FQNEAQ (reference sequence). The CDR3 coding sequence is TGTGCCAGCAGCTACCGGACAGGGGCCCACACAGATACGCAGTATTTT. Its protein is CASSYRTGAHTDTQYF.

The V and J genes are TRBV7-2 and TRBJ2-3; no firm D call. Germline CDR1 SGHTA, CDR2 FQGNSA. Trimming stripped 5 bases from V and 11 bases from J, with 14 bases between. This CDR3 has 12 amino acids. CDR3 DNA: TGTGCCAGCAGCCTTACTTCGATTGGGCAGTATTTT. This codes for CASSLTSIGQYF.

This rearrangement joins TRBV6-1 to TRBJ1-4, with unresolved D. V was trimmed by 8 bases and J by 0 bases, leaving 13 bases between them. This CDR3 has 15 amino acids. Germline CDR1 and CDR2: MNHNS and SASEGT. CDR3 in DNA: TGTGCCAGCGGATTCAACGGTGCAACTAATGAAAAACTGTTTTTT. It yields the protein CASGFNGATNEKLFF.

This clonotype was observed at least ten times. The CDR3 DNA reads as TGCAGTGCTGTGGGCGGGGGGGCAGATACGCAGTATTTT. It translates to CSAVGGGADTQYF. This chain connects TRBV20-1 to TRBJ2-3; 9 nucleotides line up with TRBD2. Looked up from germline, CDR1 is DFQATT and CDR2 is SNEGSKA (reference sequence). With V trimmed by 5 bases and J by 4 bases, 4 bases remained unmatched. The CDR3 runs to 13 residues.